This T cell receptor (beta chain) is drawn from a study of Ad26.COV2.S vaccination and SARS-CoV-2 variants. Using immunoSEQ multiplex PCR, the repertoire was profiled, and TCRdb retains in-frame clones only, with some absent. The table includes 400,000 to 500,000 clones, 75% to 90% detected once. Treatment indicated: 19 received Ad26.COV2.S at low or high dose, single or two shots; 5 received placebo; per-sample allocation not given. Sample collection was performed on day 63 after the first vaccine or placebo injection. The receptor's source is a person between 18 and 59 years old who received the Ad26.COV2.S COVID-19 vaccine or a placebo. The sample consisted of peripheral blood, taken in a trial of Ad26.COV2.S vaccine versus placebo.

CDR3 sequence reads: CASSPSPRRPYNEQFF. CDR3 nucleotide sequence: TGTGCCAGCAGCCCCAGTCCCAGGAGGCCCTACAATGAGCAGTTCTTC. The chain is built from TRBV7-9 and TRBJ2-1; TRBD2 is a possible D gene (5 bases). Deletions cut 5 bases from V and 2 bases from J, with 16 bases between. The length of the CDR3 is 16 residues. Germline loops: CDR1 SEHNR, CDR2 FQNEAQ (reference sequence).